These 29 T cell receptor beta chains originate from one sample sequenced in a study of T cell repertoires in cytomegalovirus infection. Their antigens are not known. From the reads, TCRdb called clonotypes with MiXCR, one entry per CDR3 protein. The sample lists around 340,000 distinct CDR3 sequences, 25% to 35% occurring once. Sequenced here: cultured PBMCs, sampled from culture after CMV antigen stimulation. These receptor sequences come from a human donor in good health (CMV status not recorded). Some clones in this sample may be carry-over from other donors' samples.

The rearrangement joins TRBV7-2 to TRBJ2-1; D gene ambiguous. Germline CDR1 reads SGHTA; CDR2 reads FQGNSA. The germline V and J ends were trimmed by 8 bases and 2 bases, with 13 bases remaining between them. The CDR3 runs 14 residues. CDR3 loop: CASCPGFAYNEQFF. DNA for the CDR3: TGTGCCAGCTGCCCCGGTTTCGCCTACAATGAGCAGTTCTTC.

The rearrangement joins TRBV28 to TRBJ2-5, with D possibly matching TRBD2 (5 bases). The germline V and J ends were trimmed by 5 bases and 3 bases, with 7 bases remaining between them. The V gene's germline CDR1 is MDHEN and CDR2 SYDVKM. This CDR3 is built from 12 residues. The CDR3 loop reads CASSQREETQYF. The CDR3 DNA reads TGTGCCAGCAGTCAGAGGGAAGAGACCCAGTACTTC.

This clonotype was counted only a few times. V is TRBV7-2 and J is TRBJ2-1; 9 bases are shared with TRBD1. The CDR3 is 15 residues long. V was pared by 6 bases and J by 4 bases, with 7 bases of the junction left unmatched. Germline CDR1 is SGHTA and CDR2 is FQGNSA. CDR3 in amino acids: CASRWGTGRYNEQFF. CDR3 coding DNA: TGTGCCAGCAGGTGGGGGACAGGGAGGTACAATGAGCAGTTCTTC.

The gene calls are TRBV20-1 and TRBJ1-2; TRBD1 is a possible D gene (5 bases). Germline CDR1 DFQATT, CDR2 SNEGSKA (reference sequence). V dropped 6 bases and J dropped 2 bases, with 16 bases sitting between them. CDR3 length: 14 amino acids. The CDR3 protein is CSARRDERNYGYTF. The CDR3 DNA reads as TGCAGTGCGAGAAGGGACGAGAGAAACTATGGCTACACCTTC.

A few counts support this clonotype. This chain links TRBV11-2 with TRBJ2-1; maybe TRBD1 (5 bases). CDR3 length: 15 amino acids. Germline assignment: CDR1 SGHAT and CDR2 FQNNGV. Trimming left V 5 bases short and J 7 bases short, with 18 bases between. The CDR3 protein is CASSPGRWGRNEQFF. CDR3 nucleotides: TGTGCCAGCAGCCCCGGACGGTGGGGCAGAAATGAGCAGTTCTTC.

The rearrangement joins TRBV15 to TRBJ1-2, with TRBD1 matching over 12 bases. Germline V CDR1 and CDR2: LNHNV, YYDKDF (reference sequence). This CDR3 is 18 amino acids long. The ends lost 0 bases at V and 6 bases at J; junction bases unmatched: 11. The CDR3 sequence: CATSRDYMGQGAGDGYTF. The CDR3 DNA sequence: TGTGCCACCAGCAGAGATTATATGGGACAGGGGGCTGGCGATGGCTACACCTTC.

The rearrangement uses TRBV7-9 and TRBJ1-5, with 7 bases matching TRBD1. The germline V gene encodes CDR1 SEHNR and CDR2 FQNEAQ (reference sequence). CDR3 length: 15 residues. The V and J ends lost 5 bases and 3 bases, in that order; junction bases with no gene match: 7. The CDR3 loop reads CASSGRQGSNQPQHF. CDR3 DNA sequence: TGTGCCAGCAGCGGAAGACAGGGTTCCAATCAGCCCCAGCATTTT.

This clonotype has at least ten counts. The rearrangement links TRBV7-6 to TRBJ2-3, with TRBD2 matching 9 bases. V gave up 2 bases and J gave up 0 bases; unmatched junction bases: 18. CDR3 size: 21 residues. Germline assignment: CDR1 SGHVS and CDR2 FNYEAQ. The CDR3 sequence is CASSLMERLAGFYPSTDTQYF. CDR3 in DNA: TGTGCCAGCAGCTTAATGGAACGCCTAGCGGGGTTTTATCCTAGCACAGATACGCAGTATTTT.

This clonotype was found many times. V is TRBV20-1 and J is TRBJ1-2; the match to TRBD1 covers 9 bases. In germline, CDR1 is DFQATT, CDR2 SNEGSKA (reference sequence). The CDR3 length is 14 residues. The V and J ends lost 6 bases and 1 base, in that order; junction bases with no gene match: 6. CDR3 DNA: TGCAGTGCCCAGGGACAGGGAATTAACTATGGCTACACCTTC. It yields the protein CSAQGQGINYGYTF.

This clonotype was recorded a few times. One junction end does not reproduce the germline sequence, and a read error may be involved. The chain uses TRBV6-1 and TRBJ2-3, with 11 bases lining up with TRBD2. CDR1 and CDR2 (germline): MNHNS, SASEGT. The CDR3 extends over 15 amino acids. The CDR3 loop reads CASTELAGGTDTQYF. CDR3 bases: TGTGCCAGCACTGAACTAGCGGGGGGCACAGATACGCAGTATTTT.

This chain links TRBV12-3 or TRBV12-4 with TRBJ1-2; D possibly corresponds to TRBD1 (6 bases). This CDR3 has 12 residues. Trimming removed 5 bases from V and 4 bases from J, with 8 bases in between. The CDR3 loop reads CASSRGFYGYTF. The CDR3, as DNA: TGTGCCAGCAGTAGGGGGTTCTATGGCTACACCTTC.

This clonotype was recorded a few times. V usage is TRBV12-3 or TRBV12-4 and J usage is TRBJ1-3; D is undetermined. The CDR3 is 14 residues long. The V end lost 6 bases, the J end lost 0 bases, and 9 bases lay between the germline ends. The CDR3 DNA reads TGTGCCAGCAGGGTAATAAGCTCTGGAAACACCATATATTTT. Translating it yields CASRVISSGNTIYF.

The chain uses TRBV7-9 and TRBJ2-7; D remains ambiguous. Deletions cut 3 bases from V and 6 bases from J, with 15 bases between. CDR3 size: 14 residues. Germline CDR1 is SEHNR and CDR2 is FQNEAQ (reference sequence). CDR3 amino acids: CASSFGGETCEQYF. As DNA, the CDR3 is TGTGCCAGCAGCTTCGGCGGAGAGACCTGCGAGCAGTACTTC. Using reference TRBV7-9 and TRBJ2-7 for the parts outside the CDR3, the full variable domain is DTGVSQNPRHKITKRGQNVTFRCDPISEHNRLYWYRQTLGQGPEFLTYFQNEAQLEKSRLLSDRFSAERPKGSFSTLEIQRTEQGDSAMYLCASSFGGETCEQYFGPGTRLTVT.

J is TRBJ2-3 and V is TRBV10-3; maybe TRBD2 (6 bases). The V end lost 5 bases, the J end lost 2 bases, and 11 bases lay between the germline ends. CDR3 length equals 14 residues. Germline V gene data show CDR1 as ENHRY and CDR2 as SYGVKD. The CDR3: CAISSAGYTDTQYF. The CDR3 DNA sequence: TGTGCCATCAGTTCGGCGGGGTACACAGATACGCAGTATTTT.

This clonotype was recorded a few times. The CDR3 loop is CASSIDPSGRYNEQFF. As DNA, the CDR3 is TGTGCCAGTAGTATAGATCCTAGCGGGAGATACAATGAGCAGTTCTTC. The V call is TRBV19, the J call TRBJ2-1; 10 positions match TRBD2. Losses at the gene ends were 0 bases for V and 4 bases for J; bases not matched to a gene: 3. The CDR3 totals 16 residues. Germline V CDR1 and CDR2: LNHDA, SQIVND (reference sequence).

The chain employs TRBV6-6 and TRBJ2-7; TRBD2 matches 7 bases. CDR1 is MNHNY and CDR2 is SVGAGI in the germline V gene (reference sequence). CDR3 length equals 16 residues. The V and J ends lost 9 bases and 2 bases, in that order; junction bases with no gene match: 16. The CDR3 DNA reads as TGTGCCAGACGAATCTTTACCTTAGCGGGCGCCTACGAGCAGTACTTC. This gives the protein CARRIFTLAGAYEQYF.

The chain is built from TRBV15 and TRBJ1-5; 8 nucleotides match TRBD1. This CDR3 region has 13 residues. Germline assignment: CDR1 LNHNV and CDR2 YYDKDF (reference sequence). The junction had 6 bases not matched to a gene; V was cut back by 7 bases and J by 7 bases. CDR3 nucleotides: TGTGCCACCAAAGCCAGGGGGCAGCAGCCCCAGCATTTT. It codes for CATKARGQQPQHF.

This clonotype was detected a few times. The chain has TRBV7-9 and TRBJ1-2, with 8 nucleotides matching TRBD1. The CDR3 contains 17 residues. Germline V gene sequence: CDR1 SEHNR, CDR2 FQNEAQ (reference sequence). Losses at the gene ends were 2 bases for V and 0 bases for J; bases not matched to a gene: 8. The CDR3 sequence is CASSLTAGGASNYGYTF. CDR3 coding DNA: TGTGCCAGCAGCTTAACGGCAGGGGGCGCTTCTAACTATGGCTACACCTTC. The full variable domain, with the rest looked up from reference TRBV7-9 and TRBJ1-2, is DTGVSQNPRHKITKRGQNVTFRCDPISEHNRLYWYRQTLGQGPEFLTYFQNEAQLEKSRLLSDRFSAERPKGSFSTLEIQRTEQGDSAMYLCASSLTAGGASNYGYTFGSGTRLTVV.

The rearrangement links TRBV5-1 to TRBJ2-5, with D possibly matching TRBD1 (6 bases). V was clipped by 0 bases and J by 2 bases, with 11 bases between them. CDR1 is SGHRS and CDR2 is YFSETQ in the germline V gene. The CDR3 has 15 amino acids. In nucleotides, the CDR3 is TGCGCCAGCAGCTTGGGCGGACAGAGACAAGAGACCCAGTACTTC. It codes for CASSLGGQRQETQYF.

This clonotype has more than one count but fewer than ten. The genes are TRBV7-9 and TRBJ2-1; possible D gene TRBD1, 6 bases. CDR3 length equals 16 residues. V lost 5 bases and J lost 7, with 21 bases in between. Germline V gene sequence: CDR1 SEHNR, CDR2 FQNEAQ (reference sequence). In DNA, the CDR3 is TGTGCCAGCAGCCCACGGTTCAGGGGATATGGGAATGAGCAGTTCTTC. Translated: CASSPRFRGYGNEQFF.

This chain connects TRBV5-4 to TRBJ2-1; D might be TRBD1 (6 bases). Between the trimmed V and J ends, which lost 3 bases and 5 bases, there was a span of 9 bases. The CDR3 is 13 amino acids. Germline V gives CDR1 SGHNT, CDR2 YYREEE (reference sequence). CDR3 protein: CASSWRQDNEQFF. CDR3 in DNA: TGTGCCAGCAGCTGGAGACAGGACAATGAGCAGTTCTTC.

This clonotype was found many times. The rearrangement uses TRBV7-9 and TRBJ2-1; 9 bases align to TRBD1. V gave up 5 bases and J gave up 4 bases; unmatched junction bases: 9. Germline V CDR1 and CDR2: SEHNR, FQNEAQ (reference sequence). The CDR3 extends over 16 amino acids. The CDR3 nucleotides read TGTGCCAGCAGCCAAGTGAACAGGGGGCCGTACAATGAGCAGTTCTTC. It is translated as CASSQVNRGPYNEQFF.

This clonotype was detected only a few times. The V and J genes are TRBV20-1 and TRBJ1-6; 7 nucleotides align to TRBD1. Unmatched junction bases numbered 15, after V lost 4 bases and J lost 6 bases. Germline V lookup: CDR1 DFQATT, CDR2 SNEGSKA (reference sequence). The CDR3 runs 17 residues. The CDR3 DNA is TGCAGTGCTATATCGGACAGGCCCTCGTGGTTTAATTCACCCCTCCACTTT. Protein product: CSAISDRPSWFNSPLHF.

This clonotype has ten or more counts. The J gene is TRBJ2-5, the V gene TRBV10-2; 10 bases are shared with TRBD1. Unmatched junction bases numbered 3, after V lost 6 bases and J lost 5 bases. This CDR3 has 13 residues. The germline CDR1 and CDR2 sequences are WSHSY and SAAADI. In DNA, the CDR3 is TGCGCCAGCAGGGGACAGGGGCCGGAGACCCAGTACTTC. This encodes CASRGQGPETQYF.

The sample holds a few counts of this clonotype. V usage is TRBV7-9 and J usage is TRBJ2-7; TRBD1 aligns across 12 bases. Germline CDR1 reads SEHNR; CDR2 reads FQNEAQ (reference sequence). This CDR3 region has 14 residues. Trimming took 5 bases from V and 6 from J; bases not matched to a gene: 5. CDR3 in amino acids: CASSTGTGGFEQYF. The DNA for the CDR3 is TGTGCCAGCAGCACCGGGACAGGGGGCTTCGAGCAGTACTTC.

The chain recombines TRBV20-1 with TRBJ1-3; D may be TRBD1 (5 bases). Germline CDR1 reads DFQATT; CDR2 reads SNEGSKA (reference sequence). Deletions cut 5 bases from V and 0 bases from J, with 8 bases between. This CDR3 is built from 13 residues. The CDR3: CSAGTGSGNTIYF. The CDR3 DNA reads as TGCAGTGCTGGGACTGGCTCTGGAAACACCATATATTTT.

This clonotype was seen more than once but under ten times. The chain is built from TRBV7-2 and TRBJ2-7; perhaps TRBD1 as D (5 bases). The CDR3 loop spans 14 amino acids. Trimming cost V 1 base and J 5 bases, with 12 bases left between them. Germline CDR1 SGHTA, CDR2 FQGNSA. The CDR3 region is CASSLVGRAHEQYF. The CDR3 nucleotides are TGTGCCAGCAGCTTAGTAGGCAGGGCCCACGAGCAGTACTTC. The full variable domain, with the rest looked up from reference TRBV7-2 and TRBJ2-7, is GAGVSQSPSNKVTEKGKDVELRCDPISGHTALYWYRQSLGQGLEFLIYFQGNSAPDKSGLPSDRFSAERTGGSVSTLTIQRTQQEDSAVYLCASSLVGRAHEQYFGPGTRLTVT.

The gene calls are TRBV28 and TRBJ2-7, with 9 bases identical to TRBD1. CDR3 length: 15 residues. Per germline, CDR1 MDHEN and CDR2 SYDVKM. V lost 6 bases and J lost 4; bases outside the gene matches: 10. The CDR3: CASREQGARSYEQYF. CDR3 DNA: TGTGCCAGCAGGGAACAGGGGGCGAGGAGTTACGAGCAGTACTTC.

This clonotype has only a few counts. CDR3 sequence: CASSRGGGIEQYF. The DNA of the CDR3 is TGTGCCAGCAGCCGGGGGGGGGGAATCGAGCAGTACTTC. The V gene is TRBV11-2, the J gene TRBJ2-7; 8 nucleotides match TRBD2. Unmatched junction bases numbered 6, after V lost 5 bases and J lost 6 bases. Germline V lookup: CDR1 SGHAT, CDR2 FQNNGV. This CDR3 region has 13 residues.